A single sample gave rise to the 9 T cell receptor beta chains below, sequenced in a study of blood T cells in healthy people across ages. Sample-barcoded 5' priming and a J-beta primer mix drove a second PCR of roughly 7 to 11 cycles. In TCRdb, the 5' RACE reads were re-called with MiXCR into one record per CDR3 protein. The sample records roughly 2 million distinct CDR3 sequences, around half being singletons. Sample: blood. These TCRs come from a woman aged 40-49 years in good health.

The CDR3 reads CASSASGTETQYF. CDR3 coding DNA: TGTGCCAGCAGTGCTTCCGGGACAGAGACCCAGTACTTC. The genes are TRBV12-3 or TRBV12-4 and TRBJ2-5, with D perhaps given as TRBD1 or TRBD2 (5 bases each). CDR3 length: 13 residues. The germline V and J ends were trimmed by 5 bases and 4 bases, with 11 bases remaining between them.

The J gene is TRBJ1-2, the V gene TRBV4-1; tentatively, D is TRBD1 (6 bases). The CDR3 sequence is 14 residues long. Germline V gene data show CDR1 as MGHRA and CDR2 as YSYEKL. V gave up 0 bases and J gave up 4 bases, with 9 bases separating them. The CDR3: CASSQEKGVYGYTF. CDR3 DNA sequence: TGCGCCAGCAGCCAAGAAAAGGGGGTCTATGGCTACACCTTC.

This clonotype came up a few times. The chain recombines TRBV4-1 with TRBJ2-1; D ambiguous. The CDR3 has 18 amino acids. Germline CDR1 and CDR2: MGHRA and YSYEKL. V dropped 0 bases and J dropped 0 bases, with 15 bases sitting between them. CDR3 loop: CASSQEGNLLSSYNEQFF. The CDR3 DNA reads as TGCGCCAGCAGCCAAGAGGGGAACCTCCTGAGCTCCTACAATGAGCAGTTCTTC.

This chain joins TRBV24-1 and TRBJ2-7; tentatively, D is TRBD1 (5 bases). Germline V gene sequence: CDR1 KGHDR, CDR2 SFDVKD. CDR3 length: 16 amino acids. Trimming removed 3 bases at V and 7 bases at J, with 21 bases between. The CDR3 protein is CATSDLFGGAYNEQYF. The CDR3 DNA reads as TGTGCCACCAGTGATCTCTTCGGTGGGGCGTACAATGAGCAGTACTTC.

V usage is TRBV20-1 and J usage is TRBJ2-5, with TRBD2 matching over 12 bases. The CDR3 has 14 residues. Losses at the gene ends were 5 bases for V and 10 bases for J; bases not matched to a gene: 11. The germline gives CDR1 DFQATT, CDR2 SNEGSKA (reference sequence). CDR3 region: CSAPQTRLAGDQYF. The DNA of the CDR3 is TGCAGTGCTCCCCAGACACGACTAGCGGGGGACCAGTACTTC.

The genes are TRBV14 and TRBJ2-5, with 7 nucleotides matching TRBD1. The end of the DNA fits TRBJ2-7 better, so the J call may be wrong. From germline, CDR1 is SGHDN and CDR2 FVKESK. The CDR3 runs to 14 residues. In DNA form, the CDR3 reads TGTGCCAGCAGCCACTGGGACAGTCGGTACGAGCAGTACTTC. Translating gives CASSHWDSRYEQYF.

The chain joins TRBV5-1 to TRBJ2-7; 7 nucleotides align to TRBD1. CDR3 length equals 15 residues. V shed 4 bases, J shed 3 bases, and the junction held 10 bases outside the gene matches. Germline V lookup: CDR1 SGHRS, CDR2 YFSETQ. The CDR3 loop reads CASSILPGQSYEQYF. The CDR3 DNA reads TGCGCCAGCAGCATCCTCCCGGGACAGAGCTACGAGCAGTACTTC. The whole variable domain, remainder taken from reference TRBV5-1 and TRBJ2-7, is KAGVTQTPRYLIKTRGQQVTLSCSPISGHRSVSWYQQTPGQGLQFLFEYFSETQRNKGNFPGRFSGRQFSNSRSEMNVSTLELGDSALYLCASSILPGQSYEQYFGPGTRLTVT.

V and J are TRBV20-1 and TRBJ1-4, with D perhaps TRBD1 (5 bases). The CDR3 extends over 14 amino acids. The germline V gene encodes CDR1 DFQATT and CDR2 SNEGSKA (reference sequence). Deletions cut 3 bases from V and 11 bases from J, with 19 bases between. The DNA of the CDR3 is TGCAGTGCTAGCCAGGCGACGGGGGAGTCGAAACTGTTTTTT. Its translation is CSASQATGESKLFF.

A remark on this clonotype: The junction departs from the called germline gene at one end, perhaps through a read error. The J gene is TRBJ2-4, the V gene TRBV4-3; the match to TRBD2 covers 15 bases. This CDR3 is built from 18 residues. Germline V gives CDR1 LGHNA, CDR2 YSLEER. The CDR3 DNA follows: TGCGCCAGCAGCCAAGAGGGACTAGCGGGGGGTACTAGAAACTTTCAGTACTTC. This codes for CASSQEGLAGGTRNFQYF.